The 20 T cell receptor beta chains below all came from one sample that was sequenced in a study of blood T cell repertoires in COVID-19. This table comes from immunoSEQ multiplex PCR, and its TCRdb copy is limited to in-frame clones, with some not included. This table holds approximately 300,000 clones, around 87% found once. Sample: peripheral blood. The source is a man over 45 with active or convalescent COVID-19.

This clone was recorded only once. In DNA, the CDR3 is TGTGCCAGTAGTATGGGACAGCCGAACACTGAAGCTTTCTTT. Translating gives CASSMGQPNTEAFF. This chain uses TRBV19 with TRBJ1-1, with TRBD1 matching 7 bases. CDR1 and CDR2 (germline): LNHDA, SQIVND (reference sequence). The CDR3 loop spans 14 amino acids. V lost 3 bases to trimming and J lost 1 base; unmatched junction nucleotides: 2.

In this sample, this clone turned up a few times. This chain uses TRBV19 with TRBJ2-7, with D perhaps TRBD1 (5 bases). The CDR3 extends over 13 amino acids. Germline V lookup: CDR1 LNHDA, CDR2 SQIVND (reference sequence). V gave up 6 bases and J gave up 4 bases, with 13 bases separating them. The CDR3 coding sequence is TGTGCCAGTAGAGAAGGACCAGGGTACGAGCAGTACTTC. The encoded protein is CASREGPGYEQYF.

The chain carries TRBV12-5 and TRBJ2-2, with D unresolved. Trimming took 5 bases from V and 3 from J, leaving 4 bases between them. CDR1 LGHNT and CDR2 FRNRAP come from the germline V gene. The CDR3 has 12 amino acids. The CDR3 DNA reads as TGTGCTAGTGGTCGGGACACCGGGGAGCTGTTTTTT. Its translation: CASGRDTGELFF.

The chain links TRBV9 to TRBJ1-1; the D gene is possibly TRBD1 (6 bases). V was cut by 0 bases and J by 7 bases, with 10 bases left in between. The germline gives CDR1 SGDLS, CDR2 YYNGEE. CDR3 length: 13 amino acids. For the CDR3, the DNA is TGTGCCAGCAGCGTAGCAGGGGAGAATGAAGCTTTCTTT. It is translated as CASSVAGENEAFF.

The genes are TRBV2 and TRBJ2-5; D ambiguous. Germline values: CDR1 SNHLY, CDR2 FYNNEI. Trimming cost V 1 base and J 7 bases, with 13 bases left between them. The CDR3 is 14 residues long. As DNA, the CDR3 is TGTGCCAGCAGTGAAGAAGCGCACCACGGGACCCAGTACTTC. Amino acids: CASSEEAHHGTQYF.

The chain joins TRBV28 to TRBJ2-1; D remains ambiguous. V was shortened by 3 bases and J by 0 bases, with 6 bases between the two germline ends. CDR1 is MDHEN, CDR2 SYDVKM, per germline. The CDR3 is made up of 14 amino acids. CDR3 loop: CASSFLGSYNEQFF. As DNA, the CDR3 is TGTGCCAGCAGTTTTCTCGGCTCCTACAATGAGCAGTTCTTC.

In its sample, this clone was seen a few times. The genes are TRBV6-1 and TRBJ2-2; D perhaps matches TRBD1 (5 bases). This CDR3 is 16 amino acids long. Trimming removed 1 base at V and 3 bases at J, with 12 bases between. Germline loops: CDR1 MNHNS, CDR2 SASEGT. The CDR3 loop reads CASSEDLQVYTGELFF. As DNA, the CDR3 is TGTGCCAGCAGTGAAGACCTACAGGTGTACACCGGGGAGCTGTTTTTT.

The gene calls are TRBV3-1 (or the pseudogene TRBV3-2) and TRBJ2-7, with TRBD2 matching over 9 bases. Trimming cost V 1 base and J 3 bases; bases outside gene matches: 4. The CDR3 sequence is 15 residues long. CDR1 LGHDT and CDR2 YNNKEL come from the germline V gene (reference sequence). Here the CDR3 reads CASSQALAGYYEQYF. CDR3 nucleotides: TGTGCCAGCAGCCAAGCGCTAGCGGGATACTACGAGCAGTACTTC.

The rearrangement uses TRBV5-1 and TRBJ2-7; perhaps TRBD2 as D (5 bases). In germline, CDR1 is SGHRS, CDR2 YFSETQ. Trimming left V 4 bases short and J 1 base short, with 18 bases between. The CDR3 is 16 residues long. The CDR3 bases are TGCGCCAGCAGCACAGCGCGCACGGGAATATCCTACGAGCAGTACTTC. Translating gives CASSTARTGISYEQYF.

The chain combines TRBV28 with TRBJ2-1; D unresolved. The CDR3 totals 11 residues. Trimming left V 6 bases short and J 8 bases short, with 8 bases between. Germline CDR1 and CDR2: MDHEN and SYDVKM. The CDR3 protein is CASSPLYEQFF. The CDR3 DNA is TGTGCCAGCAGCCCACTCTATGAGCAGTTCTTC.

The chain couples TRBV7-8 to TRBJ1-2; TRBD1 agrees at 11 bases. Trimming cost V 2 bases and J 7 bases; bases outside gene matches: 6. The CDR3 contains 15 residues. CDR1 and CDR2 from the germline V gene are SGHVS and FQNEAQ. CDR3 residues: CASSLTPGTGGGYTF. CDR3 in DNA: TGTGCCAGCAGCTTAACGCCCGGGACAGGGGGTGGCTACACCTTC.

Turning to this clone: Other nucleotide sequences in the sample specify the same CDR3. The chain joins TRBV28 to TRBJ2-1, with D perhaps TRBD2 (5 bases). The V and J ends lost 5 bases and 1 base respectively, with 9 bases between them. This CDR3 has 14 amino acids. Germline V gene data show CDR1 as MDHEN and CDR2 as SYDVKM. The CDR3: CASSLRGSYNEQFF. The DNA of the CDR3 is TGTGCCAGCAGTCTCCGCGGGTCCTACAATGAGCAGTTCTTC.

The chain is built from TRBV5-1 and TRBJ2-5, with D maybe TRBD1 (5 bases). From germline, CDR1 is SGHRS and CDR2 YFSETQ. V was clipped by 3 bases and J by 5 bases, with 14 bases between them. The CDR3 has 14 amino acids. CDR3 amino acids: CASSSGHLGETQYF. The CDR3 bases are TGCGCCAGCAGCTCTGGACATCTGGGGGAGACCCAGTACTTC.

The rearrangement uses TRBV6-6 and TRBJ1-5; tentatively, D is TRBD1 (5 bases). Between the trimmed V and J ends, which lost 3 bases and 5 bases, there was a span of 8 bases. The germline CDR1 and CDR2 sequences are MNHNY and SVGAGI (reference sequence). CDR3 length: 13 residues. CDR3 in amino acids: CASSYGAYQPQHF. CDR3 nucleotide sequence: TGTGCCAGCAGTTATGGGGCGTATCAGCCCCAGCATTTT.

The rearrangement uses TRBV21-1 and TRBJ1-5; no DNA check was done on the table's D call, TRBD1. TRBV21-1 is listed as a pseudogene. This CDR3 comprises 14 residues. CDR3: CASSRPRDNQPQHF. Here the CDR3 DNA reads TGTGCCAGCAGCAGGCCCAGGGACAATCAGCCCCAGCATTTT.

V is TRBV28 and J is TRBJ1-1; D is unresolved. V was pared by 2 bases and J by 5 bases, with 9 bases between. The CDR3 sequence is 13 residues long. Germline CDR1 MDHEN, CDR2 SYDVKM. This chain's CDR3 is CASSLPWRTEAFF. CDR3 bases: TGTGCCAGCAGTTTACCCTGGAGAACTGAAGCTTTCTTT.

To note about this clone: Other DNA sequences in this specimen translate into the identical CDR3. The chain joins TRBV19 to TRBJ1-2; D is perhaps TRBD1 (6 bases). CDR1 and CDR2 from the germline V gene are LNHDA and SQIVND (reference sequence). The CDR3 is made up of 13 amino acids. V lost 3 bases to trimming and J lost 5 bases, with 10 bases between them. Written as DNA, the CDR3 is TGTGCCAGTAGTATCGACAGGAGGTATGGCTACACCTTC. This encodes CASSIDRRYGYTF. The whole variable domain, filled in from reference TRBV19 and TRBJ1-2, reads DGGITQSPKYLFRKEGQNVTLSCEQNLNHDAMYWYRQDPGQGLRLIYYSQIVNDFQKGDIAEGYSVSREKKESFPLTVTSAQKNPTAFYLCASSIDRRYGYTFGSGTRLTVV.

The genes are TRBV29-1 and TRBJ2-6; perhaps TRBD1 as D (6 bases). The CDR3 is 17 residues long. CDR1 is SQVTM, CDR2 ANQGSEA, per germline. The ends were cut back, 0 bases at V and 4 bases at J, with 16 bases in the middle. The CDR3 bases are TGCAGCGTTGAAGATAGGGGCCAGGGGCCCGGGGCCAACGTCCTGACTTTC. As protein: CSVEDRGQGPGANVLTF. Full variable domain (missing parts from reference TRBV29-1 and TRBJ2-6): SAVISQKPSRDICQRGTSLTIQCQVDSQVTMMFWYRQQPGQSLTLIATANQGSEATYESGFVIDKFPISRPNLTFSTLTVSNMSPEDSSIYLCSVEDRGQGPGANVLTFGAGSRLTVL.

This rearrangement joins TRBV19 to TRBJ2-4; a weak D match, TRBD2 (6 bases). Germline values: CDR1 LNHDA, CDR2 SQIVND (reference sequence). Trimming pared 6 bases from V and 3 bases from J, leaving 12 bases between. The CDR3 totals 14 residues. The CDR3 DNA is TGTGCCAGTAGCCCGGGACTGGACAAAAACATTCAGTACTTC. Amino acid sequence: CASSPGLDKNIQYF.

The chain is built from TRBV7-2 and TRBJ1-5, with D maybe TRBD1 (5 bases). Trimming cost V 5 bases and J 4 bases, with 9 bases left between them. CDR3 size: 13 residues. The germline CDR1 and CDR2 sequences are SGHTA and FQGNSA. The CDR3 nucleotides read TGTGCCAGCAGCGTCAGGGATAATCAGCCCCAGCATTTT. This translates into CASSVRDNQPQHF.